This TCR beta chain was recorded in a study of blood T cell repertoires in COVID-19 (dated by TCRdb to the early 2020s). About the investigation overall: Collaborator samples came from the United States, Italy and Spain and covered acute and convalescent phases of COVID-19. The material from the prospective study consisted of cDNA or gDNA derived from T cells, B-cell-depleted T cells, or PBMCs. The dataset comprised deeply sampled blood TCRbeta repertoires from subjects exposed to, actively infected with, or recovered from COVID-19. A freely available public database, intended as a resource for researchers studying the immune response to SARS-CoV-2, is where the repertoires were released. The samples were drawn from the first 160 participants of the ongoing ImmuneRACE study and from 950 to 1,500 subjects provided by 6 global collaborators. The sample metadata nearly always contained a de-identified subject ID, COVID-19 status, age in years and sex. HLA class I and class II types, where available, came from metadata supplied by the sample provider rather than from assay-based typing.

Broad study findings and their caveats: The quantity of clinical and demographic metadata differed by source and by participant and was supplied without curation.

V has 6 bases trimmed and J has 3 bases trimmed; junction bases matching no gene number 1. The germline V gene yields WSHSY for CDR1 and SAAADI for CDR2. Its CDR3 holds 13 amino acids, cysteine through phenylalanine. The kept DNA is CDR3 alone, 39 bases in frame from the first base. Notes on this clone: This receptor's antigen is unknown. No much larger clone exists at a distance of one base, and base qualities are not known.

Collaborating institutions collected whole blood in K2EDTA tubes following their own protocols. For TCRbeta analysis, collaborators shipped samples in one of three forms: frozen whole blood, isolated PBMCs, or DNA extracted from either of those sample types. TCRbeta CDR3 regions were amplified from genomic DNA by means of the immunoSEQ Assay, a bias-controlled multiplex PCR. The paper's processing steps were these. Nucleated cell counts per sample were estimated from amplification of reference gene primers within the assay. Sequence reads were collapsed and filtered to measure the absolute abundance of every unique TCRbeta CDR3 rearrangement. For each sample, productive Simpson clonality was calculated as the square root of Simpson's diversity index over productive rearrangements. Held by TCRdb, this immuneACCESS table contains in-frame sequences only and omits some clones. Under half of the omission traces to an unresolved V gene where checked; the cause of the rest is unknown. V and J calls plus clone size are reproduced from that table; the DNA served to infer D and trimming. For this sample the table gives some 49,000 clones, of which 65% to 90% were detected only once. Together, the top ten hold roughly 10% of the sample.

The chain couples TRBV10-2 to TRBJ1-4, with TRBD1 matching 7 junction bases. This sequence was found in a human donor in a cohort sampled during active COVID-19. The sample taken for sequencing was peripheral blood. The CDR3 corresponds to CASRTGPNEKLFF. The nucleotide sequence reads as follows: TGCGCCAGCAGGACAGGGCCTAATGAAAAACTGTTTTTT.